This T cell receptor beta chain comes out of a study of OX40 agonist ivuxolimab in advanced cancers. At the level of the whole study: Ivuxolimab was a fully human IgG2 agonistic monoclonal antibody targeting the costimulatory receptor OX40 (CD134). The paper describes the monotherapy dose-escalation part (N of about 52 patients) of the phase I trial of ivuxolimab. Prior anti-PD-1, anti-PD-L1 or anti-CTLA-4 therapy was permitted, and 30% to 50% of dose-escalation patients had received checkpoint inhibitors. The purpose of peripheral TCRbeta sequencing was to test whether ivuxolimab changed TCR sequence diversity and led to clonal T-cell expansion. The dose-escalation cohort was approximately 83% male with a mean age of about 54 years, ranging from roughly 23 to 79. Of the approximately 50 patients in dose escalation, around 19 had hepatocellular carcinoma, some 15 had melanoma, 9 had renal cell carcinoma and 9 had head and neck cancer. Intravenous ivuxolimab was administered to patients every 2 weeks at six dose levels: 0.01, 0.1, 0.3, 1.5, 3 and 10 mg/kg. Partial responses occurred in three dose-escalation patients, of whom one had hepatocellular carcinoma and two had cutaneous melanoma. Results and caveats for the whole study, not just this receptor: In the 0.1-3.0 mg/kg groups, partial responders were among the patients with the lowest normalized peripheral clonal expansion, particularly in CD8+ T cells. Low levels of normalized T-cell clonal expansion were also seen in some patients who did not respond. On average, CD8+ T cells showed more expanded clones than CD4+ T cells after ivuxolimab. At doses of 0.1 to 3.0 mg/kg, clonal expansion of both CD4+ and CD8+ T cells in blood was seen between baseline and week 6. Antigen specificity was not determined for the clonally expanded peripheral T cells.

CDR1 and CDR2, per the germline V gene (reference sequence), are LNHNV and YYDKDF. V and J are truncated by 2 bases and 1 base respectively, leaving an intervening sequence of 3 bases. The cysteine opens and the phenylalanine closes a CDR3 of 13 amino acids. Solely the CDR3 DNA is kept, with 39 bases framed from the first base. To sequence the TCRbeta CDR3 region, genomic DNA was isolated from the sorted cells. The immunoSEQ Assay was used for sequencing of TCRbeta CDR3 regions. TCRdb took over this immuneACCESS table, retaining in-frame rearrangements with V and J assigned. Such tables are incomplete; in checked studies, under half of the missing clones stem from an unresolved V gene, and the remainder is unexplained. Counted in this sample were 40,000 to 45,000 clones; about 86% of them appeared once. The leading ten clones occupy 20% to 25% of the sample. A word on this clone: Its antigen specificity is not known. No much larger clone is present one base from it, and per-base qualities are unavailable.

The trial excluded patients who had a history of autoimmune disease or who were on systemic immunosuppression. Peripheral blood for TCR sequencing was collected from all dose cohorts at baseline, on cycle 4 day 1, and on cycle 7 day 1. Samples came from an open-label, multicenter, first-in-human phase I dose-escalation trial of ivuxolimab. Adults with locally advanced or metastatic head and neck squamous cell, hepatocellular, melanoma or renal cell carcinoma were enrolled in the trial. Before TCR sequencing, CD4+ T cells and CD8+ T cells from peripheral blood were sorted into separate populations. Here the chain combines TRBV15 and TRBJ1-5; no confident D gene assignment can be made. The sequencing used CD4+ or CD8+ T cells sorted from blood, collected in a trial of the OX40 agonist ivuxolimab. This TCR was sampled from an adult with an advanced solid tumor such as melanoma, head and neck, liver or kidney cancer. At the DNA level, the sequence is TGTGCCACCAGCAGACTGAGCAATCAGCCCCAGCATTTT. It is translated as CATSRLSNQPQHF.